The clone carrying this TCR beta chain was seen once. What it recognizes is unknown. This sample is drawn from a study of cytomegalovirus exposure and HLA in healthy donors. Vbeta (60) and Jbeta (13) primers were used in the PCR. Method: immunoSEQ multiplex PCR; TCRdb's copy keeps in-frame clones and lacks some. The sample yields over 75,000 clones, around three quarters seen once. The study's findings and limits: By a later analysis, the bulk of CMV-associated TCR beta chains appeared HLA-restricted.

The V and J ends lost 8 bases and 0 bases, in that order; junction bases with no gene match: 4. CDR1 is MNHNS and CDR2 is SASEGT in the germline V gene. This CDR3 has 13 residues. This TCR came from a male donor in good health and CMV-seropositive. What was sequenced was PBMCs. The rearrangement uses TRBV6-1 and TRBJ2-7, with TRBD1 matching 7 bases. This CDR3 is CASVRTGSYEQYF. As DNA, the CDR3 is TGTGCCAGCGTTAGGACAGGCTCCTACGAGCAGTACTTC.